This record looks at one T cell receptor beta chain sequence and its context. This clone's antigen is unknown. One base away there is no much larger clone; base qualities are not given. Receptor libraries were prepared by the immunoSEQ multiplex PCR assay. The multiplex PCR relied on a mix of 60 forward primers for TCR Vbeta segments and 13 reverse primers for TCR Jbeta segments. A multiplex PCR assay on genomic DNA amplified the CDR3 region of rearranged TCR beta genes. The amplified TCR beta libraries were sequenced on the Illumina HiSeq System as 87-base-pair reads. In the authors' own workflow: A later analysis counted approximately 76 million unique TCR beta chains across the 666 repertoires, and 10 million to 11 million of these chains were shared by at least two donors. To remove PCR and sequencing errors, raw reads were error-corrected and collapsed into unique sequences using a nearest-neighbor algorithm that merged closely related sequences. CDR3 sequences were aligned to IMGT reference sequences to assign V, D and J gene segments. For a sequence to be retained, at least a six-nucleotide match to both a V gene segment and a J gene segment was required. A rearrangement was called productive if the CDR3 had no stop codons and remained in frame with V and J, and every other rearrangement was called non-productive. CDR3 was defined according to IMGT convention as the region running from the second conserved V-encoded cysteine to the conserved J-encoded phenylalanine. The earlier analysis of about 590 of the donors excluded sequences that lacked an unambiguous match to a single V gene segment. An earlier analysis of a few hundred of the donors called V segments functional above 56.7% productive rearrangements and segregating when the between-donor standard deviation exceeded 5%. A statistical classification framework was built to diagnose cytomegalovirus status from the catalog of TCR beta chain sequences. In a later analysis, TCR nucleotide sequences were compared against IMGT/GENE-DB human TR gene sequences so that V and J genes could be assigned. The TCRdist pipeline was used in a later analysis to assign CDR3 sequences and most-parsimonious VDJ recombination scenarios. In a later analysis, each TCR beta chain was defined by its CDR3 amino acid sequence together with its V-gene family, and reads lacking a unique V-gene family were excluded. A later analysis removed 500 to 650 highly shared, low-generation-probability nucleotide sequences to deal with suspected cross-contamination and a sequencing artifact. A later analysis calculated a clonal expansion index for each public chain from normalized within-repertoire ranks of inferred template counts. In a later analysis, generation probabilities were computed using a VDJ recombination model fitted to out-of-frame rearrangements, and the results were checked against IGoR. A later analysis scored TCR-TCR, TCR-HLA and TCR-CMV co-occurrence with hypergeometric tests, applying a repertoire-size bias correction to TCR pairs. A later analysis estimated false discovery rates by permuting HLA or CMV assignments 20 times. A later analysis grouped co-occurring TCRs with DBSCAN, adding TCRdist sequence similarity when clustering within HLA-allele-positive subsets. For co-occurrence clustering, repertoires with fewer than 30,000 or more than 120,000 public chains were excluded, along with four or five repertoires with anomalous nucleotide sharing. In TCRdb, the immuneACCESS table is reduced to in-frame sequences with V and J assigned. These tables do not hold every clone; where another copy was compared, an unresolved V gene accounts for under half, and the others remain unexplained. The DNA gave D and trimming, while V, J and clone size come from that table. The sample has 150,000 to 250,000 clones on record, 65% to 85% of them singletons. 0.075% to 0.1% of the sample rests with the top ten.

This sample was included in a study of cytomegalovirus exposure and HLA in healthy donors listed by TCRdb under 2017. With respect to the entire study: In an earlier analysis of some 610 of the donors, 250 to 350 Gb of sequence data and some 100 million unique TCR beta sequences from approximately 180 million T cells were reported. In an earlier analysis of roughly 580 of the donors, high-throughput TCR beta sequencing was used to judge whether each TCR beta V gene segment behaved as functional or pseudogenic. The number of typed donors differed by locus: roughly 620-630 for A, B, C, DRB1 and DQB1; 522 for DQA1; some 590 for DPA1; and 450 to 480 for DPB1. Among 300 to 500 genotyped donors of the cohort, an average of approximately 220,000 unique TCR beta nucleotide sequences was sequenced per donor, of which about 18% were non-productive. The study profiled the T cell repertoires of 550 to 700 subjects by immunosequencing and related them to cytomegalovirus serostatus. Four or five DR-DQ haplotypes were handled as single units for association and clustering because linkage in the cohort was strong. To predict cytomegalovirus infection status, the study brought together high-throughput TCR immunosequencing, statistical association of individual TCRs with disease status, and machine learning. All discovery cohort repertoires had been generated using a single sequencing platform. The later analysis used no new phenotypic data to find candidate immune exposures, relying instead on TCR beta sequences and their occurrence across donors. Genome-wide SNP genotypes for about three fifths of the roughly 670 donors were used in a later genetic analysis, which treated that subset as a discovery cohort. Donor age, sex, ethnicity and CMV serostatus were collected together with the repertoire data. Both class I and class II loci were covered by HLA typing, at four-digit resolution. In addition to the first cohort of 650 to 750 subjects, a separate validation cohort of over 90 different subjects was used. In a later analysis, previously published TCR beta repertoires from 550 to 700 donors were re-analyzed and high-resolution HLA genotyping was added so that TCR occurrence patterns could be studied. Of the 398 genotyped donors, 81% were placed in the genetic ancestry cluster associated with self-reported Caucasian donors. An early release that covered about 600 HLA-typed donors contained approximately 300 gigabases of sequencing data and about 93 million unique TCR sequences. The study aimed to test whether signatures of past pathogen exposure could be identified by cataloging public T cell receptors.

Counted from cysteine to phenylalanine, this CDR3 has 11 amino acids. Just the 33-base CDR3 DNA is kept, in frame starting at base 1. CDR1 DFQATT and CDR2 SNEGSKA were looked up in the germline V gene (reference sequence). The germline ends are 14 bases apart after V is trimmed by 5 bases and J by 9 bases. The cohort consisted of fewer than 700 healthy bone marrow donors. Cohort members were all nominally healthy when sampled, although unrecorded immune exposures were likely present. The donor tested CMV seronegative, placing the donor among the 352 seronegative members of the cohort. A peripheral blood sample was provided by each donor, and peripheral blood mononuclear cells were used for TCR beta sequencing. Genomic DNA was extracted from the blood cell samples with the Qiagen DNeasy Blood Extraction Kit. What the authors observed across the whole study: When HLA alleles, especially DR and DQ, strongly co-occurred, attributing TCR associations to individual alleles was difficult. A later analysis found that HLA-associated TCR beta chains were more clonally expanded and had lower generation probabilities than equally common non-associated chains. Because counts were too low, about 17 rarely observed V segments, including chromosome 9 orphons, were excluded from the earlier analysis of 500 to 700 of the donors. The authors suggested that the approach could potentially be generalized to other disease states and immunological phenotypes. Presence/absence analyses assumed roughly uniform sequencing depth across donors, an assumption that may not hold. In a later genetic analysis, fewer N-insertions in productive TCRs were reported among donors in an Asian-associated ancestry cluster than the approximately 710-donor mean. A later analysis found that TCR association rates varied across HLA loci, with DRB1 alleles showing the most associated TCRs and HLA-C alleles the fewest. A few of the identified cytomegalovirus-associated TCR beta chains were confirmed in vitro to be specific for cytomegalovirus antigens. In both the original and validation cohorts, the classifier was reported to diagnose cytomegalovirus status with high specificity and sensitivity. A further reported finding was that TCR beta sequences accurately predicted the HLA-A and HLA-B alleles for most subjects in the first cohort. Immune exposure information for the cohort was limited to CMV serostatus. At a false discovery rate of 0.05, a later analysis linked 16,000 or so TCR beta sequences to specific HLA alleles. Because some donors lacked HLA typing at each locus, the association tests relied only on the typed subset. According to a later analysis, parvovirus B19, influenza, CMV and Epstein-Barr virus appeared linked to several top co-occurrence clusters. The study listed 150 to 200 TCR beta chains as associated with cytomegalovirus. The cohort was sequenced for TCR beta chains only, and without alpha or paired-chain data the features that could be detected were limited. Correlated functional status among segregating V segments might be attributable to linkage disequilibrium, but an unknown experimental factor could not be ruled out. In an earlier analysis of about 550 of the donors, most TCR beta V segments were observed in productive rearrangements about 87% or about 30% of the time, broadly matching IMGT annotations. According to a later analysis, most CMV-associated TCR beta chains appeared to be HLA-restricted, and the HLA associations seemed to be driven largely by CMV exposure. An association between a missense DCLRE1C variant and V-gene and J-gene trimming of TCR beta chains was found in a later genetic analysis and replicated in an independent cohort. A cluster of highly shared sequence variants was judged likely to be a technical artifact of the sequencing pipeline. The 87-base-pair reads could not distinguish some IMGT-functional V segments, including TRBV6-2 and TRBV6-3, so those segments were excluded. Across donors, most TCR sequences were observed very rarely, whereas some public TCRs were present in many individuals.

The specimen sequenced was PBMCs. The receptor chain draws on TRBV20-1 and TRBJ2-7; the D gene is possibly TRBD2, with 5 bases matching. The TCR was taken from a boy aged 2-9 years in good health and CMV-seronegative. The DNA sequence is TGCAGTGCTTCCAGAGGAGGCGGGCAGTACTTC. This gives the protein CSASRGGGQYF.